The 25 T cell receptor beta chains below were found in one sample sequenced in a study of shared clonotypes between healthy human individuals. Libraries were prepared by immunoSEQ multiplex PCR; TCRdb keeps only in-frame clonotypes and omits some of them. The data hold 2 million to 2.5 million clones, with under 97% observed a single time. The sequencing sample was made of naive CD4+ T cells sorted from blood. This sample's subset: CD45RA+ positively selected. These TCRs come from a man in his late teens or twenties in good health.

V is TRBV4-1 and J is TRBJ2-5, with TRBD2 matching 11 bases. Germline CDR1 is MGHRA and CDR2 is YSYEKL. Trimming removed 1 base from V and 2 bases from J; junction bases left unmatched: 6. The CDR3 length is 17 residues. CDR3 residues: CASSQGRLAGGQETQYF. The CDR3 coding sequence is TGCGCCAGCAGCCAAGGACGGCTAGCGGGGGGACAAGAGACCCAGTACTTC.

This chain joins TRBV7-2 and TRBJ1-6; 8 bases align to TRBD1. The CDR3 has 15 amino acids. V was clipped by 0 bases and J by 9 bases; unmatched bases: 4. CDR1 and CDR2 (germline): SGHTA, FQGNSA. Written as DNA, the CDR3 is TGTGCCAGCAGCTTAGCGACAGGGGCTTCTTCACCCCTCCACTTT. Translation: CASSLATGASSPLHF.

Only a few counts were recorded for this clone. The same CDR3 arises from other DNA sequences in this sample as well. The J gene is TRBJ2-3, the V gene TRBV14; 9 nucleotides line up with TRBD2. CDR1 is SGHDN and CDR2 is FVKESK in the germline V gene. The V gene end was trimmed by 1 base and the J gene end by 1 base; junction bases not matched to a gene: 0. CDR3 size: 15 residues. CDR3: CASSQGTSGTDTQYF. The CDR3 DNA follows: TGTGCCAGCAGCCAAGGGACTAGCGGCACAGATACGCAGTATTTT.

This clone was seen once. The V and J genes are TRBV29-1 and TRBJ2-1; D is ambiguous. This CDR3 has 13 amino acids. V dropped 4 bases and J dropped 7 bases, with 14 bases sitting between them. The germline gives CDR1 SQVTM, CDR2 ANQGSEA. For the CDR3, the DNA is TGCAGCGTTGTCGCTAGTTCAATAAATGAGCAGTTCTTC. Its translation: CSVVASSINEQFF.

The count of this clone is one. This chain links TRBV29-1 with TRBJ1-3, with TRBD1 matching 9 bases. The CDR3 loop spans 13 amino acids. Germline-derived CDR1 and CDR2 are SQVTM and ANQGSEA. With V trimmed by 6 bases and J by 3 bases, 3 bases remained unmatched. The CDR3 coding sequence is TGCAGCGTGAGGGACAGGGATGGAAACACCATATATTTT. The encoded protein is CSVRDRDGNTIYF.

The chain carries TRBV2 and TRBJ1-2; 8 nucleotides agree with TRBD1. V shed 5 bases and J 4 bases; nucleotides not matched to a gene: 6. Germline CDR1 SNHLY, CDR2 FYNNEI. The CDR3 sequence is 14 residues long. The CDR3 DNA reads TGTGCCAGCAGTTACGGACAGGGCCGCTATGGCTACACCTTC. Translating gives CASSYGQGRYGYTF.

The V call is TRBV5-1, the J call TRBJ2-7; D uncertain. This CDR3 is built from 13 residues. Per the germline V gene, CDR1 is SGHRS and CDR2 is YFSETQ. Trimming cost V 1 base and J 2 bases, with 7 bases left between them. CDR3 sequence reads: CASSLQPTYEQYF. The CDR3 DNA follows: TGCGCCAGCAGCTTGCAACCTACCTACGAGCAGTACTTC.

This chain joins TRBV7-9 and TRBJ2-7; a weak D match, TRBD1 (7 bases). The V end lost 5 bases, the J end lost 3 bases, and 23 bases lay between the germline ends. CDR3 size: 17 residues. Germline V lookup: CDR1 SEHNR, CDR2 FQNEAQ (reference sequence). The CDR3 loop reads CASSPARIAGGNYEQYF. Here the CDR3 DNA reads TGTGCCAGCAGCCCTGCAAGGATCGCAGGGGGGAACTACGAGCAGTACTTC.

The CDR3 region is CASSDHKGQRQPQHF. Here the CDR3 DNA reads TGTGCCAGCAGTGATCATAAGGGTCAGAGGCAGCCCCAGCATTTT. This chain connects TRBV28 to TRBJ1-5; D ambiguous. The CDR3 runs to 15 residues. Trimming removed 5 bases at V and 7 bases at J, with 18 bases between. Germline CDR1 MDHEN, CDR2 SYDVKM.

The rearrangement links TRBV5-1 to TRBJ2-2, with D uncertain. CDR3 length: 15 residues. Germline loops: CDR1 SGHRS, CDR2 YFSETQ. V gave up 1 base and J gave up 3 bases, with 10 bases separating them. The chain's CDR3 is CASSLSGSDTGELFF. CDR3 in DNA: TGCGCCAGCAGCTTGTCAGGTTCGGACACCGGGGAGCTGTTTTTT. Filled out from reference TRBV5-1 and TRBJ2-2, the complete variable domain reads KAGVTQTPRYLIKTRGQQVTLSCSPISGHRSVSWYQQTPGQGLQFLFEYFSETQRNKGNFPGRFSGRQFSNSRSEMNVSTLELGDSALYLCASSLSGSDTGELFFGEGSRLTVL.

The CDR3 protein is CASSRQRQGMNIQYF. CDR3 DNA sequence: TGTGCCAGCTCACGGCAAAGACAGGGTATGAACATTCAGTACTTC. The chain recombines TRBV18 with TRBJ2-4; 7 bases agree with TRBD1. The CDR3 sequence is 15 residues long. V lost 4 bases and J lost 7; bases outside the gene matches: 10. CDR1 KGHSH and CDR2 LQKENI come from the germline V gene.

This clone occurred once. At the DNA level, this CDR3 is encoded by other sequences in the same sample as well. The chain couples TRBV20-1 to TRBJ2-1; D gene uncertain. The length of the CDR3 is 11 residues. Germline assignment: CDR1 DFQATT and CDR2 SNEGSKA (reference sequence). V was clipped by 6 bases and J by 6 bases, with 9 bases between them. CDR3: CSAGWGNEQFF. CDR3 sequence (DNA): TGCAGTGCCGGGTGGGGCAATGAGCAGTTCTTC.

This clone has just one count. This chain joins TRBV7-9 and TRBJ1-4; D remains unclear. Trimming removed 1 base from V and 3 bases from J, with 12 bases in between. The CDR3 totals 16 residues. Germline assignment: CDR1 SEHNR and CDR2 FQNEAQ (reference sequence). CDR3 in DNA: TGTGCCAGCAGCTTAGTTTTGGGAAAGGCTAATGAAAAACTGTTTTTT. This codes for CASSLVLGKANEKLFF. Looking up the rest from reference TRBV7-9 and TRBJ1-4 gives the full variable domain: DTGVSQNPRHKITKRGQNVTFRCDPISEHNRLYWYRQTLGQGPEFLTYFQNEAQLEKSRLLSDRFSAERPKGSFSTLEIQRTEQGDSAMYLCASSLVLGKANEKLFFGSGTQLSVL.

The chain employs TRBV11-2 and TRBJ1-4; no reliable D call. CDR3 length: 14 amino acids. V was trimmed by 4 bases and J by 6 bases, leaving 12 bases between them. Germline CDR1 is SGHAT and CDR2 is FQNNGV. In DNA, the CDR3 is TGTGCCAGCAGCTGGGGTTTGTGGGATGAAAAACTGTTTTTT. This encodes CASSWGLWDEKLFF.

This clone was seen once. V and J are TRBV2 and TRBJ2-2; no reliable D call. The CDR3 sequence is 11 residues long. Germline V gene lookup returns CDR1 SNHLY and CDR2 FYNNEI. Trimming cost V 4 bases and J 8 bases, with 5 bases left between them. The CDR3 region has the DNA TGTGCCAGCAGTGCCCTGGGGGAGCTGTTTTTT. It codes for CASSALGELFF.

For this clone: The junction and the germline gene differ at one end; a read error may be behind it. The sample has other DNA sequences that encode this CDR3 too. The chain links TRBV7-9 to TRBJ2-7; D may be TRBD2 (5 bases). Germline V CDR1 and CDR2: SEHNR, FQNEAQ (reference sequence). This CDR3 is 14 amino acids long. The CDR3 coding sequence is TGCGCCAGCAGCGCCCGGGATCCATTCTACGAGCAGTACTTC. It is translated as CASSARDPFYEQYF.

The rearrangement joins TRBV6-5 to TRBJ2-2; TRBD2 matches at 7 bases. Germline V gene lookup returns CDR1 MNHEY and CDR2 SVGAGI. The V and J ends lost 2 bases and 7 bases, in that order; junction bases with no gene match: 7. The CDR3 covers 15 residues. DNA for the CDR3: TGTGCCAGCAGTTACGAGGCTAGCGGTCACGGGGAGCTGTTTTTT. Translating gives CASSYEASGHGELFF.

This chain joins TRBV7-9 and TRBJ2-5, with a tentative D call TRBD2 (5 bases). This CDR3 has 13 amino acids. Trimming took 5 bases from V and 5 from J, leaving 12 bases between them. Germline V gene lookup returns CDR1 SEHNR and CDR2 FQNEAQ (reference sequence). CDR3 sequence: CASSLTTRETQYF. The CDR3, as DNA: TGTGCCAGCAGCCTGACTACCAGGGAGACCCAGTACTTC.

The gene calls are TRBV6-5 and TRBJ1-2; D gene ambiguous. The length of the CDR3 is 16 residues. CDR1 is MNHEY, CDR2 SVGAGI, per germline. Trimming pared 0 bases from V and 4 bases from J, leaving 15 bases between. The CDR3 loop reads CASSYSRVKEPYGYTF. CDR3 sequence (DNA): TGTGCCAGCAGTTACTCGAGGGTCAAGGAGCCCTATGGCTACACCTTC.

The table lists this clone with a count of one. The chain has TRBV5-1 and TRBJ1-4, with TRBD1 matching over 7 bases. The V gene's germline CDR1 is SGHRS and CDR2 YFSETQ. The CDR3 extends over 15 amino acids. V was clipped by 4 bases and J by 8 bases; unmatched bases: 11. The chain's CDR3 is CASSPAGGREEKLFF. The CDR3 nucleotides read TGCGCCAGCAGCCCCGCAGGGGGGCGGGAGGAAAAACTGTTTTTT.

V gene TRBV5-4 combines with J gene TRBJ1-1; 8 bases fit TRBD1. The germline V gene has CDR1 SGHNT and CDR2 YYREEE (reference sequence). V gave up 2 bases and J gave up 5 bases; unmatched junction bases: 5. The CDR3 consists of 14 residues. DNA of the CDR3: TGTGCCAGCAGCTTTCAGGGGGCGAGGACTGAAGCTTTCTTT. This gives the protein CASSFQGARTEAFF.

J is TRBJ2-3 and V is TRBV5-6; 10 bases are a match to TRBD2. Germline lookup yields CDR1 SGHDT and CDR2 YYEEEE. With 2 bases clipped from V and 4 bases from J, the junction kept 7 bases outside the gene matches. The CDR3 is 16 amino acids. The CDR3 reads CASSFKASGSSDTQYF. DNA of the CDR3: TGTGCCAGCAGCTTTAAGGCTAGCGGGAGTTCAGATACGCAGTATTTT.

J is TRBJ2-5 and V is TRBV9; 7 bases are a match to TRBD2. Germline trimming cut 2 bases from V and 3 bases from J; bases unmatched to any gene: 13. The CDR3 loop spans 17 amino acids. Germline CDR1 and CDR2: SGDLS and YYNGEE. DNA of the CDR3: TGTGCCAGCAGCGTGAGGGGAGGGGTAGCGGTAAAAGAGACCCAGTACTTC. Translating it yields CASSVRGGVAVKETQYF.

The chain recombines TRBV5-4 with TRBJ1-1; D possibly corresponds to TRBD1 (6 bases). The germline V gene has CDR1 SGHNT and CDR2 YYREEE (reference sequence). The CDR3 spans 12 residues. Trimming left V 7 bases short and J 2 bases short, with 9 bases between. Here the CDR3 reads CASGDINTEAFF. CDR3 DNA sequence: TGTGCCAGCGGGGACATCAACACTGAAGCTTTCTTT.

Turning to this clone: Other DNA sequences within the sample encode an identical CDR3. This chain joins TRBV5-4 and TRBJ1-6, with D hard to call. Trimming left V 4 bases short and J 10 bases short, with 9 bases between. Germline V CDR1 and CDR2: SGHNT, YYREEE (reference sequence). The CDR3 contains 12 residues. DNA of the CDR3: TGTGCCAGCAGCCTGCTCGGCTCACCCCTCCACTTT. As protein: CASSLLGSPLHF.